This entry lists 20 T cell receptor beta chains sequenced from one sample in a study of cytomegalovirus exposure and HLA in healthy donors. Assay: immunoSEQ multiplex PCR; the TCRdb copy retains only in-frame clones and omits some. The sample holds roughly 140,000 clones, approximately 86% seen once. Sequenced: PBMCs. The receptor set was obtained from a man between 18 and 29 years old in good health and CMV-seropositive.

Regarding this clone: The junction differs from germline at one of its ends, possibly a read error. The chain couples TRBV5-1 to TRBJ2-7; 9 nucleotides align to TRBD2. The CDR3 totals 13 residues. Germline assignment: CDR1 SGHRS and CDR2 YFSETQ. This CDR3 is CASSLAQTASGVF. The CDR3 DNA sequence: TGCGCCAGCAGCTTGGCCCAGACCGCTAGCGGGGTCTTC.

This chain links TRBV13 with TRBJ2-3; 12 bases are a match to TRBD2. The CDR3 has 15 residues. Germline CDR1 PRHDT, CDR2 FYEKMQ (reference sequence). After removal of 4 bases from V and 6 bases from J, the junction contained 5 bases not matched to a gene. For the CDR3, the DNA is TGTGCCAGCAGCTCTAGCGGGGGGGACCAGGATACGCAGTATTTT. Protein: CASSSSGGDQDTQYF.

The CDR3, as DNA: TGTGCCACCCGCCAGCGGGACTACACAGATACGCAGTATTTT. Encoded protein: CATRQRDYTDTQYF. V gene TRBV15 combines with J gene TRBJ2-3, with 7 bases fitting TRBD2. The CDR3 covers 14 residues. The J segment lost 2 bases and the V segment lost 8 bases, leaving 7 bases of the junction unmatched. Germline V gene lookup returns CDR1 LNHNV and CDR2 YYDKDF (reference sequence).

V gene TRBV6-1 combines with J gene TRBJ2-1, with D possibly TRBD1 on 6 matching bases. Trimming pared 5 bases from V and 7 bases from J, leaving 15 bases between. The CDR3 length is 14 residues. CDR1 MNHNS and CDR2 SASEGT come from the germline V gene. The CDR3 region is CASSSIGTSNEQFF. The CDR3, as DNA: TGTGCCAGCAGTTCAATCGGGACATCTAATGAGCAGTTCTTC.

The chain uses TRBV18 and TRBJ2-7, with TRBD1 identical over 11 bases. The CDR3 has 15 residues. Unmatched junction bases numbered 9, after V lost 5 bases and J lost 6 bases. The germline CDR1 and CDR2 sequences are KGHSH and LQKENI. The CDR3 protein is CASSTIPGQGGEQYF. The CDR3, as DNA: TGTGCCAGCTCAACAATACCGGGACAGGGGGGCGAGCAGTACTTC.

The genes are TRBV27 and TRBJ1-1; 7 bases fit TRBD1. Germline V gene data show CDR1 as MNHEY and CDR2 as SMNVEV (reference sequence). CDR3 size: 16 residues. The ends lost 4 bases at V and 3 bases at J; junction bases unmatched: 11. CDR3 sequence (DNA): TGTGCCAGCAGTTCAGACAGGGCTCCGATTGACACTGAAGCTTTCTTT. Translation gives CASSSDRAPIDTEAFF.

The chain has TRBV4-1 and TRBJ2-7; perhaps TRBD2 as D (6 bases). This CDR3 spans 15 amino acids. Germline CDR1 and CDR2: MGHRA and YSYEKL. V was trimmed by 0 bases and J by 4 bases, leaving 13 bases between them. Here the CDR3 reads CASSQDRDSPYEQYF. The CDR3 bases are TGCGCCAGCAGCCAAGACCGGGACTCACCTTACGAGCAGTACTTC.

This chain joins TRBV25-1 and TRBJ1-1, with D possibly TRBD1 on 6 matching bases. The V gene lost 3 bases and the J gene lost 2 bases, with 13 bases spanning the gap. The CDR3 is 15 residues long. Germline assignment: CDR1 MGHDK and CDR2 SYGVNS. In DNA, the CDR3 is TGTGCCAGCAGTGACCCCGGGACATTTAACACTGAAGCTTTCTTT. This encodes CASSDPGTFNTEAFF.

The gene calls are TRBV2 and TRBJ2-7, with D unresolved. This CDR3 is built from 13 residues. Germline lookup yields CDR1 SNHLY and CDR2 FYNNEI. The V gene lost 4 bases and the J gene lost 2 bases, with 9 bases spanning the gap. The CDR3 DNA is TGTGCCAGCAGTGTTTCAGTTACCTACGAGCAGTACTTC. Translation gives CASSVSVTYEQYF.

The chain carries TRBV5-6 and TRBJ2-1, with TRBD2 matching 7 bases. This CDR3 is built from 13 residues. Germline values: CDR1 SGHDT, CDR2 YYEEEE. After removal of 4 bases from V and 8 bases from J, the junction contained 6 bases not matched to a gene. In DNA form, the CDR3 reads TGTGCCAGCAGCAAGGGCGGGAGTGATGAGCAGTTCTTC. Translated: CASSKGGSDEQFF. The full variable domain, rest sourced from reference TRBV5-6 and TRBJ2-1, is DAGVTQSPTHLIKTRGQQVTLRCSPKSGHDTVSWYQQALGQGPQFIFQYYEEEERQRGNFPDRFSGHQFPNYSSELNVNALLLGDSALYLCASSKGGSDEQFFGPGTRLTVL.

This chain connects TRBV30 to TRBJ2-7; D perhaps matches TRBD2 (6 bases). The CDR3 is 12 amino acids. CDR1 is GTSNPN, CDR2 SVGIG, per germline (reference sequence). CDR3 nucleotides: TGTGGCCACCGCGGGGACTCCTACGAGCAGTACTTC. It specifies CGHRGDSYEQYF.

The rearrangement joins TRBV5-5 to TRBJ2-7, with 8 bases identical to TRBD1. V shed 0 bases, J shed 5 bases, and the junction held 7 bases outside the gene matches. This CDR3 is 15 amino acids long. Germline V lookup: CDR1 SGHKS, CDR2 YYEKEE (reference sequence). For the CDR3, the DNA is TGTGCCAGCAGCTTGGTAGGACAGGGCGACCACGAGCAGTACTTC. Translation gives CASSLVGQGDHEQYF.

The gene calls are TRBV28 and TRBJ1-5, with 9 bases aligning to TRBD1. J was trimmed by 5 bases and V by 10 bases; bases with no gene match: 9. The CDR3 runs 14 residues. The germline V gene encodes CDR1 MDHEN and CDR2 SYDVKM. CDR3 in amino acids: CATKGTGQYQPQHF. CDR3 coding DNA: TGTGCCACCAAGGGGACAGGGCAGTATCAGCCCCAGCATTTT.

This rearrangement joins TRBV5-6 to TRBJ2-7; D perhaps matches TRBD2 (5 bases). Germline CDR1 and CDR2: SGHDT and YYEEEE. The CDR3 covers 12 residues. V lost 1 base, J lost 5 bases, and 7 bases lay in between. The CDR3 bases are TGTGCCAGCAGCTTGTCCGGGAACGAGCAGTACTTC. Amino acids: CASSLSGNEQYF.

The chain employs TRBV5-1 and TRBJ1-2; D is possibly TRBD1 (6 bases). Germline values: CDR1 SGHRS, CDR2 YFSETQ. Trimming stripped 7 bases from V and 2 bases from J, with 9 bases between. The CDR3 runs 12 residues. The CDR3 DNA follows: TGCGCCAGCGGGGACACCAACTATGGCTACACCTTC. It is translated as CASGDTNYGYTF.

About this clone: One end of the junction does not line up with germline, which may come from a read error. The rearrangement joins TRBV2 to TRBJ2-7; D gene unclear. The CDR3 covers 12 residues. The germline CDR1 and CDR2 sequences are SNHLY and FYNNEI. CDR3 protein: CASSEFLGPLLF. The CDR3 coding sequence is TGTGCCAGCAGTGAATTCCTAGGTCCTCTCCTCTTC.

This chain connects TRBV9 to TRBJ2-1; 7 bases map to TRBD2. This CDR3 comprises 12 residues. Germline values: CDR1 SGDLS, CDR2 YYNGEE. J lost 7 bases, V lost 2 bases, and 0 bases had no gene match. The CDR3 loop is CASSVSGNEQFF. DNA of the CDR3: TGTGCCAGCAGCGTTAGCGGGAATGAGCAGTTCTTC.

The chain couples TRBV2 to TRBJ2-7, with D unclear. V lost 4 bases and J lost 0, with 10 bases in between. Germline CDR1 reads SNHLY; CDR2 reads FYNNEI. This CDR3 comprises 14 residues. CDR3 sequence: CASSGQRSSYEQYF. For the CDR3, the DNA is TGTGCCAGCAGTGGTCAGCGTAGCTCCTACGAGCAGTACTTC.

The chain links TRBV11-2 to TRBJ1-3; no reliable D call. This CDR3 is built from 16 residues. Germline values: CDR1 SGHAT, CDR2 FQNNGV. V was cut by 3 bases and J by 1 base, with 13 bases left in between. This chain's CDR3 is CASSFVWGGSGNTIYF. CDR3 bases: TGTGCCAGCAGCTTCGTATGGGGAGGGTCTGGAAACACCATATATTTT.

The chain couples TRBV5-4 to TRBJ2-1, with TRBD1 matching over 8 bases. The CDR3 is 17 amino acids. CDR1 and CDR2 (germline): SGHNT, YYREEE (reference sequence). Germline trimming cut 0 bases from V and 3 bases from J; bases unmatched to any gene: 8. As DNA, the CDR3 is TGTGCCAGCAGCTTGGACTTAGGCAGGGGGCACTACAATGAGCAGTTCTTC. Protein: CASSLDLGRGHYNEQFF.